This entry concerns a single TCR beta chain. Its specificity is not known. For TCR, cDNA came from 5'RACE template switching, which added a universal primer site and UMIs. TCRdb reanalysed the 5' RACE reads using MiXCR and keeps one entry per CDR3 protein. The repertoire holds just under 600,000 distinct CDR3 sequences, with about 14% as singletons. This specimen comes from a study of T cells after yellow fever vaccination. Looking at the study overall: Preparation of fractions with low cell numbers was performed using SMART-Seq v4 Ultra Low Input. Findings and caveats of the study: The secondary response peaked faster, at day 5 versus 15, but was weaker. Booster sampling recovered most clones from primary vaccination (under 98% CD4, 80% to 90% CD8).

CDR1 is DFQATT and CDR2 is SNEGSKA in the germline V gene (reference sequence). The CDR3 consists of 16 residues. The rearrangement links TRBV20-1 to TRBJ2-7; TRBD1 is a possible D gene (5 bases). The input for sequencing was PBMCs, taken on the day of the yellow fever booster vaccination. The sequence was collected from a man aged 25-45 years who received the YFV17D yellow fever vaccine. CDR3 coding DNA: TGCAGCCCAGGGCCTAGGGCCATTTATCAGTCCTACGAGCAGTACTTC. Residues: CSPGPRAIYQSYEQYF.